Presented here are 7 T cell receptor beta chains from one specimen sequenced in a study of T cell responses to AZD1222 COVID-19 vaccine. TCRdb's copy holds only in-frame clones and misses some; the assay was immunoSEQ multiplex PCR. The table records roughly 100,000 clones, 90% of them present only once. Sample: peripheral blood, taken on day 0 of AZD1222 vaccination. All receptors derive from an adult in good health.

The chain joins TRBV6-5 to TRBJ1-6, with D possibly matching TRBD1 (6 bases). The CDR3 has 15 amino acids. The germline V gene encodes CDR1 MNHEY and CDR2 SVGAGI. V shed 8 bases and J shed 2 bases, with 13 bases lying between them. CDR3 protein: CASADRRAYNSPLHF. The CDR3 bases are TGTGCCAGCGCTGACAGGAGAGCCTATAATTCACCCCTCCACTTT.

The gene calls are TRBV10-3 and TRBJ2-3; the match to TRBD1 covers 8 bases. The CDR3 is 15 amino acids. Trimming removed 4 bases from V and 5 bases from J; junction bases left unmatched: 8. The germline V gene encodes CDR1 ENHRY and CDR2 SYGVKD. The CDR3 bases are TGTGCCATCAGTGGAACCGGACAGGGCGGAGATACGCAGTATTTT. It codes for CAISGTGQGGDTQYF.

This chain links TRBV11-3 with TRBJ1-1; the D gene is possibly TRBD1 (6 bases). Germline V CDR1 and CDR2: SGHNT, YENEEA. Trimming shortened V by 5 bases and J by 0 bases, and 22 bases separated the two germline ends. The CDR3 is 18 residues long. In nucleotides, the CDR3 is TGTGCCAGCAGCGGGCCCATGCCCCTACAGGGCGTGAACACTGAAGCTTTCTTT. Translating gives CASSGPMPLQGVNTEAFF.

The DNA of the CDR3 is TGCAGTGCTAGTCGCCAGAACTATGGCTACACCTTC. As protein: CSASRQNYGYTF. V usage is TRBV20-1 and J usage is TRBJ1-2, with D hard to call. V lost 3 bases and J 2 bases, leaving 7 bases between the germline ends. In germline, CDR1 is DFQATT, CDR2 SNEGSKA (reference sequence). The CDR3 runs to 12 residues.

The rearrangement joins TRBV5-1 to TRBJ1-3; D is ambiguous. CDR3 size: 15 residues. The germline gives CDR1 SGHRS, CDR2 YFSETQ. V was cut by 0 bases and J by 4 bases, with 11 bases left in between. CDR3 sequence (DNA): TGCGCCAGCAGCTTGGAGGCTCTGAGAGGAAACACCATATATTTT. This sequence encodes CASSLEALRGNTIYF.

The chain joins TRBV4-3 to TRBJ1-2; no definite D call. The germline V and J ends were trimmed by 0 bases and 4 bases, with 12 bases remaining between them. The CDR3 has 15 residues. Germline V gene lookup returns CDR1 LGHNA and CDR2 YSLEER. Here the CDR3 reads CASSQDGTESYGYTF. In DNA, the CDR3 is TGCGCCAGCAGCCAAGACGGTACAGAGAGCTATGGCTACACCTTC.

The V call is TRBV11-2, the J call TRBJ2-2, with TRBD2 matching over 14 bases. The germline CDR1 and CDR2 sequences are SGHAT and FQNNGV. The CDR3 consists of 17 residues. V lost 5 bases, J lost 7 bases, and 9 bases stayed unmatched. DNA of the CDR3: TGTGCCAGCAGCACTGGACTAGCGGGGGGCCGAGGCGGGGAGCTGTTTTTT. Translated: CASSTGLAGGRGGELFF.